These 21 T cell receptor beta chains were sequenced from one sample in a study of immune cell composition in non-small cell lung cancer (dated 2017 in TCRdb). Receptor amplification or capture employed the immunoSEQ multiplex PCR assay. TCRdb obtained this table from immuneACCESS and retained in-frame rearrangements with V and J assigned. These tables miss some clones; where compared with another copy, unresolved V genes account for less than half of the shortfall, and the remainder is unexplained. The sample has fewer than 5,500 clones on record, about 80% of them singletons. The ten top clones hold over 15% of the sample. The sequencing input was lung tumor tissue. These receptor sequences come from a human donor with non-small cell lung cancer.

The rearrangement links TRBV11-3 to TRBJ2-7, with TRBD1 identical over 9 bases. Per the germline V gene, CDR1 is SGHNT and CDR2 is YENEEA. The length of the CDR3 is 20 residues. V gave up 6 bases and J gave up 2 bases; unmatched junction bases: 23. The CDR3 DNA is TGTGCCAGCAGTTATCCCTTCCCGGGACAGGGCCTCTCCGATCCCTACGAGCAGTACTTC. It encodes CASSYPFPGQGLSDPYEQYF. Full variable domain (outside the CDR3, taken from reference TRBV11-3 and TRBJ2-7): EAGVVQSPRYKIIEKKQPVAFWCNPISGHNTLYWYLQNLGQGPELLIRYENEEAVDDSQLPKDRFSAERLKGVDSTLKIQPAELGDSAVYLCASSYPFPGQGLSDPYEQYFGPGTRLTVT.

The chain links TRBV19 to TRBJ2-7; 9 nucleotides align to TRBD1. Germline lookup yields CDR1 LNHDA and CDR2 SQIVND (reference sequence). V lost 8 bases to trimming and J lost 6 bases; unmatched junction nucleotides: 11. The CDR3 is made up of 14 amino acids. CDR3 sequence: CASASGTGSFEQYF. CDR3 nucleotide sequence: TGTGCCAGTGCGTCCGGGACAGGGTCGTTCGAGCAGTACTTC.

The V and J genes are TRBV5-4 and TRBJ2-5; 11 bases agree with TRBD2. Germline CDR1 is SGHNT and CDR2 is YYREEE (reference sequence). V trimming: 4 bases; J trimming: 5 bases; junction bases outside the gene matches: 13. The CDR3 has 17 residues. This CDR3 reads CASSLSHSGRVGETQYF. For the CDR3, the DNA is TGTGCCAGCAGCCTTAGCCATAGCGGGAGGGTCGGGGAGACCCAGTACTTC.

This rearrangement joins TRBV7-2 to TRBJ2-1; D uncertain. The germline CDR1 and CDR2 sequences are SGHTA and FQGNSA. With 9 bases removed from V and 1 base from J, the gap between germline ends came to 7 bases. CDR3 size: 12 residues. CDR3 in amino acids: CASAVSYNEQFF. As DNA, the CDR3 is TGTGCCAGTGCAGTTTCCTACAATGAGCAGTTCTTC.

J is TRBJ2-5 and V is TRBV2; D is perhaps TRBD1 (5 bases). The end of the DNA is better explained by TRBJ2-7, so the J call may be wrong. The germline V gene has CDR1 SNHLY and CDR2 FYNNEI. The CDR3 spans 14 residues. This chain's CDR3 is CASSLQVTSYEQYF. CDR3 DNA sequence: TGTGCCAGCAGTTTACAGGTAACGTCCTACGAGCAGTACTTC.

By proportion, this clone is large (0.1 to 1%). The chain carries TRBV7-9 and TRBJ1-2; 8 bases agree with TRBD1. CDR1 is SEHNR and CDR2 is FQNEAQ in the germline V gene (reference sequence). The CDR3 consists of 13 residues. V lost 5 bases to trimming and J lost 8 bases; unmatched junction nucleotides: 7. The CDR3: CASSATGGLGYTF. The CDR3 nucleotides are TGTGCCAGCAGCGCCACAGGGGGACTCGGCTACACCTTC. The entire variable domain, with the rest obtained from reference TRBV7-9 and TRBJ1-2, is as follows: DTGVSQNPRHKITKRGQNVTFRCDPISEHNRLYWYRQTLGQGPEFLTYFQNEAQLEKSRLLSDRFSAERPKGSFSTLEIQRTEQGDSAMYLCASSATGGLGYTFGSGTRLTVV.

The rearrangement joins TRBV11-1 to TRBJ2-1; 7 nucleotides agree with TRBD2. V gave up 5 bases and J gave up 6 bases; unmatched junction bases: 7. Germline values: CDR1 SGHAT, CDR2 FQDESV (reference sequence). CDR3 length: 14 amino acids. For the CDR3, the DNA is TGTGCCAGCAGCCGCCGACTAGCAGGCAATGAGCAGTTCTTC. It yields the protein CASSRRLAGNEQFF.

V is TRBV9 and J is TRBJ1-2; possible D gene TRBD1, 6 bases. The CDR3 loop spans 12 amino acids. V gave up 7 bases and J gave up 6 bases, with 13 bases separating them. CDR1 SGDLS and CDR2 YYNGEE come from the germline V gene. CDR3 sequence: CASGGGVHGYTF. CDR3 sequence (DNA): TGTGCCAGCGGAGGGGGGGTGCATGGCTACACCTTC.

This clone is medium-sized within its sample. The rearrangement joins TRBV2 to TRBJ1-2; perhaps TRBD1 as D (6 bases). V was trimmed by 0 bases and J by 4 bases, leaving 6 bases between them. From germline, CDR1 is SNHLY and CDR2 FYNNEI. CDR3 size: 13 residues. DNA of the CDR3: TGTGCCAGCAGTGAAGCACAGGGCTATGGCTACACCTTC. Its protein is CASSEAQGYGYTF. Full variable domain (outside the CDR3, taken from reference TRBV2 and TRBJ1-2): EPEVTQTPSHQVTQMGQEVILRCVPISNHLYFYWYRQILGQKVEFLVSFYNNEISEKSEIFDDQFSVERPDGSNFTLKIRSTKLEDSAMYFCASSEAQGYGYTFGSGTRLTVV.

This clone was counted between two and nine times. This rearrangement joins TRBV9 to TRBJ2-3, with no clear D. This CDR3 comprises 15 residues. Germline CDR1 reads SGDLS; CDR2 reads YYNGEE. V was trimmed by 0 bases and J by 6 bases, leaving 14 bases between them. The CDR3 spells CASSVDPSQTDTQYF. CDR3 DNA sequence: TGTGCCAGCAGCGTAGATCCTAGTCAGACGGATACGCAGTATTTT.

The V call is TRBV11-3, the J call TRBJ2-1, with D possibly matching TRBD2 (6 bases). From germline, CDR1 is SGHNT and CDR2 YENEEA. The V and J ends lost 8 bases and 0 bases respectively, with 17 bases between them. This CDR3 is 16 amino acids long. The CDR3 sequence: CASSLWGESSYNEQFF. CDR3 bases: TGTGCCAGCTCCCTTTGGGGGGAAAGCTCCTACAATGAGCAGTTCTTC.

The chain combines TRBV11-1 with TRBJ2-1; TRBD2 agrees at 13 bases. The length of the CDR3 is 15 residues. Germline loops: CDR1 SGHAT, CDR2 FQDESV (reference sequence). After removal of 5 bases from V and 6 bases from J, the junction contained 4 bases not matched to a gene. The CDR3 spells CASSPRTSGSNEQFF. Here the CDR3 DNA reads TGTGCCAGCAGCCCTCGGACTAGCGGGAGCAATGAGCAGTTCTTC.

The CDR3 spells CSASGYNEQFF. CDR3 nucleotides: TGCAGTGCTAGCGGGTACAATGAGCAGTTCTTC. The chain has TRBV20-1 and TRBJ2-1, with D unresolved. Germline CDR1 is DFQATT and CDR2 is SNEGSKA (reference sequence). The length of the CDR3 is 11 residues. The V and J ends lost 3 bases and 4 bases respectively, with 4 bases between them.

The chain links TRBV7-2 to TRBJ1-4; 9 positions match TRBD1. Germline lookup yields CDR1 SGHTA and CDR2 FQGNSA. V lost 4 bases, J lost 4 bases, and 7 bases stayed unmatched. The CDR3 contains 16 residues. The CDR3 sequence: CASSSSPDRGNEKLFF. The CDR3 DNA reads as TGTGCCAGCAGCTCGAGTCCGGACAGGGGTAATGAAAAACTGTTTTTT. Supplemented by reference TRBV7-2 and TRBJ1-4, the full variable domain reads GAGVSQSPSNKVTEKGKDVELRCDPISGHTALYWYRQSLGQGLEFLIYFQGNSAPDKSGLPSDRFSAERTGGSVSTLTIQRTQQEDSAVYLCASSSSPDRGNEKLFFGSGTQLSVL.

The genes are TRBV2 and TRBJ2-1; 8 nucleotides align to TRBD2. The CDR3 contains 16 residues. CDR1 SNHLY and CDR2 FYNNEI come from the germline V gene. The trim removed 6 bases at V and 2 bases at J, leaving 9 bases unmatched. CDR3 loop: CASRPLAGGAYNEQFF. CDR3 bases: TGTGCCAGCAGACCCCTGGCGGGAGGCGCCTACAATGAGCAGTTCTTC.

The gene calls are TRBV2 and TRBJ2-7, with D perhaps matching TRBD2 (5 bases). CDR3 size: 13 residues. V was trimmed by 5 bases and J by 3 bases, leaving 11 bases between them. Germline assignment: CDR1 SNHLY and CDR2 FYNNEI. The DNA of the CDR3 is TGTGCCAGCAGTCGGGAAGTCAACTACGAGCAGTACTTC. This translates into CASSREVNYEQYF.

The gene calls are TRBV5-1 and TRBJ1-2; the D gene is possibly TRBD1 (5 bases). The V end lost 4 bases, the J end lost 6 bases, and 16 bases lay between the germline ends. Germline V CDR1 and CDR2: SGHRS, YFSETQ. The CDR3 extends over 14 amino acids. Written as DNA, the CDR3 is TGCGCCAGCAGCCCCAGCAGGGTTGAGGATGGCTACACCTTC. It specifies CASSPSRVEDGYTF.

This clone is a singleton in its sample. V is TRBV7-2 and J is TRBJ2-5, with 7 bases identical to TRBD1. Trimming took 4 bases from V and 5 from J; bases not matched to a gene: 4. Per the germline V gene, CDR1 is SGHTA and CDR2 is FQGNSA. The CDR3 loop spans 13 amino acids. In DNA form, the CDR3 reads TGTGCCAGCAGCTCCGGGACAGCGGAGACCCAGTACTTC. Its protein product is CASSSGTAETQYF.

This clone is labeled large. The chain recombines TRBV15 with TRBJ2-3; D is possibly TRBD1 (5 bases). The V gene lost 5 bases and the J gene lost 7 bases, with 16 bases spanning the gap. The CDR3 has 14 amino acids. Germline V CDR1 and CDR2: LNHNV, YYDKDF (reference sequence). The CDR3 region has the DNA TGTGCCACCAGCCCCCAGAGTCAGGGTAATACGCAGTATTTT. It codes for CATSPQSQGNTQYF.

The chain links TRBV5-1 to TRBJ1-2, with TRBD1 matching over 8 bases. J gave up 4 bases and V 5 bases, and 10 bases lay outside the gene matches. The germline V gene encodes CDR1 SGHRS and CDR2 YFSETQ. The CDR3 has 15 amino acids. CDR3 nucleotides: TGCGCCAGCAGTCGGACCTTGGACAGGGCCTATGGCTACACCTTC. Protein: CASSRTLDRAYGYTF. The full variable domain, rest sourced from reference TRBV5-1 and TRBJ1-2, is KAGVTQTPRYLIKTRGQQVTLSCSPISGHRSVSWYQQTPGQGLQFLFEYFSETQRNKGNFPGRFSGRQFSNSRSEMNVSTLELGDSALYLCASSRTLDRAYGYTFGSGTRLTVV.

CDR3: CASSLGLGETDTQYF. The CDR3 DNA reads as TGTGCCAGCAGCTTAGGGCTAGGGGAAACAGATACGCAGTATTTT. The chain uses TRBV7-2 and TRBJ2-3; D might be TRBD1 (5 bases). The CDR3 is made up of 15 amino acids. In germline, CDR1 is SGHTA, CDR2 FQGNSA. The V and J ends lost 1 base and 3 bases respectively, with 11 bases between them.